This T cell receptor beta chain was observed in a study of T cells in localized non-small cell lung cancer. Trimming removed 4 bases from V and 4 bases from J, with 6 bases in between. Germline V gene sequence: CDR1 SGHAT, CDR2 FQNNGV. The CDR3 totals 12 residues. Sequencing was performed with immunoSEQ multiplex PCR; in TCRdb, only in-frame clones are kept and a portion is missing. The repertoire holds fewer than 45,000 clones, with roughly 90% as singletons. The chain recombines TRBV11-2 with TRBJ2-3; D remains unclear. The sequencing here drew on peripheral blood, taken before any cancer treatment. The TCR was taken from a female donor aged 60 or older with stage I squamous cell lung carcinoma. This chain's CDR3 is CASSSLADTQYF. As DNA, the CDR3 is TGTGCCAGCAGCTCCCTTGCAGATACGCAGTATTTT.